This T cell receptor (beta chain) was sequenced in a study of OX40 agonist ivuxolimab in advanced cancers. CDR3 length equals 13 residues. The V gene lost 5 bases and the J gene lost 5 bases, with 13 bases spanning the gap. Germline V gives CDR1 SGHNT, CDR2 YYREEE (reference sequence). The table came from immunoSEQ multiplex PCR; TCRdb's copy has only in-frame clones and leaves some out. The sample lists over 55,000 clones; approximately 90% were seen once. This receptor was taken from an adult with an advanced solid tumor such as melanoma, head and neck, liver or kidney cancer. Source: CD4+ or CD8+ T cells sorted from blood, taken in a trial of the OX40 agonist ivuxolimab. This sequence joins TRBV5-4 and TRBJ1-2; D ambiguous. CDR3 nucleotide sequence: TGTGCCAGCAGGCCGGCGACGACTTATGGCTACACCTTC. This translates into CASRPATTYGYTF.